This is a list of T cell receptor beta chains from one sample in a study of cytomegalovirus exposure and HLA in healthy donors. TCRdb's copy holds only in-frame clones and misses some; the assay was immunoSEQ multiplex PCR. The sample comprises some 110,000 clones, 88% of which are singletons, and 1.5% to 2% rests with the top ten. What was sequenced was PBMCs. Receptor source: a man aged 18 to 30 in good health and CMV-seronegative. Each CDR3 is given without its conserved first and last residue. Only some rows state a clone size, as once, few, many or a class for expanded clones.

TRBJ1-2	TRBV19	once	ASSSPGTVLGGYT
TRBJ2-7	TRBV11-2	NA	ASSLGRGAPREQY
TRBJ2-7	TRBV6-1	NA	ASIIRGGSYEQY
TRBJ2-3	TRBV7-2	few	ASSSGGGITTGTDTQY
TRBJ2-7	TRBV6-5	NA	ASSWTSGSYEQY
TRBJ2-7	TRBV7-2	NA	ASSLGDLRYEQY
TRBJ1-1	TRBV6-5	NA	ASSRGPDRGTEAF
TRBJ1-4	TRBV4-1	NA	ASSQALNEKLF
TRBJ2-3	TRBV18	NA	ASSPITSGAGDTQY
TRBJ2-7	TRBV18	NA	ASSMNTNAGGFDYEQY
TRBJ1-4	TRBV5-1	few	ASSLDSTNEKLF
TRBJ1-5	TRBV2	few	ASSEAGVGNQPQH
TRBJ2-3	TRBV5-4	NA	ASSVPGLRTDTQY
TRBJ2-3	TRBV28	NA	ASSPYTDTQY
TRBJ2-2	TRBV14	few	ASSQDLLTSGTGELF
TRBJ2-3	TRBV7-2	NA	ASSLSRAGAGPDTQY
TRBJ2-2	TRBV7-6	NA	ASSFGGLNTGELF
TRBJ2-7	TRBV5-8	NA	ASSLGDWQGAQEQY
TRBJ1-2	TRBV28	NA	ASSLGTGGYGYT
TRBJ1-2	TRBV19	once	ASSIDRTSYGYT
TRBJ2-7	TRBV6-5	NA	ASSTGSYEQY
TRBJ1-5	TRBV28	NA	ASSFQIRQGQPQH
TRBJ2-1	TRBV6-4	NA	ASSVETSAWNEQF
TRBJ1-4	TRBV28	NA	ASSFRGRDEKLF
TRBJ2-2	TRBV5-6	NA	ASSPRRQGAAGELF
TRBJ2-3	TRBV7-2	NA	ASSVTRSTDTQY
TRBJ2-7	TRBV4-1	NA	ASSPQGRHEQY
TRBJ1-1	TRBV9	NA	ASSPYPRAGVNAEAF
TRBJ1-4	TRBV7-2	once	ASSLKGWGVGEKLF
TRBJ1-5	TRBV6-6	NA	ASTPIRQGRSQPQH
TRBJ2-5	TRBV7-7	NA	ASSHTGGEGETQY
TRBJ2-1	TRBV7-9	NA	ASSILAGGRHEQF
TRBJ1-3	TRBV9	NA	ASSVDSRGRLGNTIY
TRBJ2-5	TRBV6-5	NA	ASSTQRYAQETQY
TRBJ2-4	TRBV28	NA	ASRGEVAKNIQY
TRBJ2-2	TRBV5-1	NA	ASSLASGTGELF
TRBJ1-5	TRBV7-2	NA	ASSGGTVSNQPQH
TRBJ1-4	TRBV7-9	NA	ASSRSGGEKLF
TRBJ2-4	TRBV5-4	few	ASSLLDSKNIQY
TRBJ2-6	TRBV5-1	NA	ASSGNRGANVLT
TRBJ2-3	TRBV29-1	NA	SAVPGSDTQY
TRBJ1-2	TRBV27	NA	ASSSYSLTNYGYT
TRBJ1-1	TRBV29-1	NA	SVGSSMNTEAF
TRBJ1-5	TRBV18	NA	ASSGGAVQPQH
TRBJ1-5	TRBV5-5	few	ASTMGQGGQPQH
TRBJ2-3	TRBV27	NA	ASSLLAGFSTDTQY
TRBJ2-1	TRBV4-1	NA	ASSLRLADEQF
TRBJ2-3	TRBV25-1	NA	ASSDSAIDTQY
TRBJ2-2	TRBV9	NA	ASSVVGAANTGELF
TRBJ2-7	TRBV27	NA	ATRNRGVFYEQY
TRBJ1-2	TRBV7-2	NA	ASSLQGAYGYT
TRBJ2-1	TRBV7-8	NA	ASSLSPYGASYNEQF